The 18 T cell receptor beta chains listed next were all sequenced from one sample in a study of cytomegalovirus exposure and HLA in healthy donors. Data came from immunoSEQ multiplex PCR; TCRdb stores just in-frame clones and leaves some out. The sample consists of about 180,000 clones, 85% of them appearing once. Sequencing was done on a sample of PBMCs. These receptors were taken from a young man in good health and CMV-seropositive.

J is TRBJ2-2 and V is TRBV6-1, with 12 bases fitting TRBD2. Per germline, CDR1 MNHNS and CDR2 SASEGT. V lost 10 bases, J lost 7 bases, and 10 bases stayed unmatched. This CDR3 region has 15 residues. The CDR3 DNA reads TGTGCCACCTTACGACTAGCGGGAGTTAACGGGGAGCTGTTTTTT. This sequence encodes CATLRLAGVNGELFF.

This chain connects TRBV28 to TRBJ1-5; 8 bases map to TRBD1. The CDR3 totals 15 residues. Germline CDR1 and CDR2: MDHEN and SYDVKM. The ends lost 2 bases at V and 6 bases at J; junction bases unmatched: 6. The CDR3 loop reads CASSLADRGSQPQHF. Written as DNA, the CDR3 is TGTGCCAGCAGTTTAGCCGACAGGGGCTCTCAGCCCCAGCATTTT.

The rearrangement joins TRBV29-1 to TRBJ2-1, with TRBD1 matching over 8 bases. V trimming: 8 bases; J trimming: 4 bases; junction bases outside the gene matches: 7. The CDR3 is 13 residues long. Germline values: CDR1 SQVTM, CDR2 ANQGSEA. DNA for the CDR3: TGCAGCATACGGACAGGGACTTACAATGAGCAGTTCTTC. Its translation: CSIRTGTYNEQFF.

The chain is built from TRBV18 and TRBJ2-7, with 11 bases fitting TRBD1. Germline CDR1 and CDR2: KGHSH and LQKENI. Trimming at V came to 7 bases and at J to 2 bases, leaving 4 bases not matched to a gene. The CDR3 consists of 14 residues. The DNA for the CDR3 is TGTGCCAGCTTACCGGGACAGGGGGCCTACGAGCAGTACTTC. Residues: CASLPGQGAYEQYF.

The CDR3: CASDSQAGDQETQYF. The DNA for the CDR3 is TGTGCCAGCGATAGCCAGGCGGGGGACCAAGAGACCCAGTACTTC. The chain couples TRBV7-2 to TRBJ2-5; 7 bases line up with TRBD2. J lost 0 bases, V lost 8 bases, and 9 bases had no gene match. Germline V gene data show CDR1 as SGHTA and CDR2 as FQGNSA. The CDR3 runs 15 residues.

The chain joins TRBV25-1 to TRBJ2-3; perhaps TRBD1 as D (5 bases). Trimming removed 6 bases at V and 5 bases at J, with 9 bases between. The CDR3 is 12 amino acids. Germline V gene sequence: CDR1 MGHDK, CDR2 SYGVNS. In DNA form, the CDR3 reads TGTGCCAGCAGCAAGGGGAAAGATACGCAGTATTTT. This encodes CASSKGKDTQYF. The full variable domain, with the rest looked up from reference TRBV25-1 and TRBJ2-3, is EADIYQTPRYLVIGTGKKITLECSQTMGHDKMYWYQQDPGMELHLIHYSYGVNSTEKGDLSSESTVSRIRTEHFPLTLESARPSHTSQYLCASSKGKDTQYFGPGTRLTVL.

CDR3 region: CASSDDSSGGSYEQYF. DNA for the CDR3: TGCGCCAGCTCCGACGATTCTAGCGGGGGTTCCTACGAGCAGTACTTC. The gene calls are TRBV10-2 and TRBJ2-7; TRBD2 aligns across 10 bases. Germline lookup yields CDR1 WSHSY and CDR2 SAAADI. This CDR3 region has 16 residues. V trimming: 8 bases; J trimming: 1 base; junction bases outside the gene matches: 11.

Here the CDR3 reads CASSIAGYQETQYF. CDR3 nucleotides: TGTGCCAGTAGTATAGCAGGGTACCAAGAGACCCAGTACTTC. The V and J genes are TRBV19 and TRBJ2-5; tentatively, D is TRBD1 (5 bases). The V and J ends lost 1 base and 0 bases respectively, with 6 bases between them. Germline V lookup: CDR1 LNHDA, CDR2 SQIVND (reference sequence). CDR3 length equals 14 residues.

The genes are TRBV28 and TRBJ2-7; D perhaps matches TRBD1 (5 bases). Germline CDR1 MDHEN, CDR2 SYDVKM. The V gene lost 5 bases and the J gene lost 2 bases, with 10 bases spanning the gap. There are 13 residues in the CDR3. The CDR3 DNA reads TGTGCCAGCAGTGACAGTACAACCTACGAGCAGTACTTC. Its protein is CASSDSTTYEQYF.

V and J are TRBV5-1 and TRBJ1-6; D ambiguous. The CDR3 loop spans 13 amino acids. V was clipped by 1 base and J by 8 bases, with 7 bases between them. Per the germline V gene, CDR1 is SGHRS and CDR2 is YFSETQ. The CDR3 here is CASSLYQYSPLHF. The CDR3 DNA reads TGCGCCAGCAGCTTGTACCAGTATTCACCCCTCCACTTT.

This chain joins TRBV27 and TRBJ2-3; 8 bases align to TRBD2. The CDR3 spans 15 residues. CDR1 and CDR2 from the germline V gene are MNHEY and SMNVEV (reference sequence). V was clipped by 4 bases and J by 4 bases; unmatched bases: 7. The CDR3, as DNA: TGTGCCAGCAGTTCTGATCCGGGACTAGCAGATACGCAGTATTTT. Translated: CASSSDPGLADTQYF.

The chain couples TRBV5-6 to TRBJ1-1, with D possibly being TRBD1 (6 bases). Per the germline V gene, CDR1 is SGHDT and CDR2 is YYEEEE. The CDR3 contains 14 residues. The V and J ends lost 3 bases and 1 base respectively, with 10 bases between them. The DNA of the CDR3 is TGTGCCAGCAGCTGGGACAACTCGAACACTGAAGCTTTCTTT. Its protein is CASSWDNSNTEAFF. Full variable domain (outside the CDR3, taken from reference TRBV5-6 and TRBJ1-1): DAGVTQSPTHLIKTRGQQVTLRCSPKSGHDTVSWYQQALGQGPQFIFQYYEEEERQRGNFPDRFSGHQFPNYSSELNVNALLLGDSALYLCASSWDNSNTEAFFGQGTRLTVV.

This chain links TRBV9 with TRBJ2-3; unclear D gene. This CDR3 spans 15 amino acids. CDR1 is SGDLS, CDR2 YYNGEE, per germline. V lost 4 bases and J lost 0, with 12 bases in between. Here the CDR3 DNA reads TGTGCCAGCAGCCTACTCGCTTTTAGCACAGATACGCAGTATTTT. Amino acids: CASSLLAFSTDTQYF.

The gene calls are TRBV5-1 and TRBJ2-3; 11 bases align to TRBD1. Per germline, CDR1 SGHRS and CDR2 YFSETQ. The V segment lost 5 bases and the J segment 5 bases; nucleotides outside the gene matches: 4. The CDR3 loop spans 14 amino acids. The CDR3 loop is CASSRTGGLDTQYF. CDR3 in DNA: TGCGCCAGCAGTCGGACAGGGGGCCTAGATACGCAGTATTTT.

The V call is TRBV2, the J call TRBJ1-1; tentatively, D is TRBD1 (6 bases). Germline CDR1 is SNHLY and CDR2 is FYNNEI. The CDR3 covers 14 residues. Trimming stripped 6 bases from V and 3 bases from J, with 14 bases between. The CDR3 DNA is TGTGCCAGCAGCCCGACAGGCCTGGACACTGAAGCTTTCTTT. It encodes CASSPTGLDTEAFF.

The chain uses TRBV6-6 and TRBJ1-4; TRBD1 might be the D (6 bases). Germline loops: CDR1 MNHNY, CDR2 SVGAGI (reference sequence). V gave up 5 bases and J gave up 6 bases, with 10 bases separating them. The CDR3 covers 13 residues. The CDR3: CASSHEGDEKLFF. The CDR3 DNA reads TGTGCCAGCAGTCACGAGGGGGATGAAAAACTGTTTTTT.

The V call is TRBV15, the J call TRBJ2-3; 8 nucleotides align to TRBD2. With V trimmed by 6 bases and J by 1 base, 0 bases remained unmatched. Germline loops: CDR1 LNHNV, CDR2 YYDKDF (reference sequence). The CDR3 runs to 13 residues. CDR3 in amino acids: CATRTSGTDTQYF. Here the CDR3 DNA reads TGTGCCACCAGGACTAGCGGCACAGATACGCAGTATTTT.

This clone was seen only once. The rearrangement uses TRBV20-1 and TRBJ2-3, with D unclear. V shed 3 bases and J shed 4 bases, with 5 bases lying between them. The length of the CDR3 is 11 residues. Per the germline V gene, CDR1 is DFQATT and CDR2 is SNEGSKA (reference sequence). CDR3 in DNA: TGCAGTGCTAGTGCGTCAGATACGCAGTATTTT. This encodes CSASASDTQYF.